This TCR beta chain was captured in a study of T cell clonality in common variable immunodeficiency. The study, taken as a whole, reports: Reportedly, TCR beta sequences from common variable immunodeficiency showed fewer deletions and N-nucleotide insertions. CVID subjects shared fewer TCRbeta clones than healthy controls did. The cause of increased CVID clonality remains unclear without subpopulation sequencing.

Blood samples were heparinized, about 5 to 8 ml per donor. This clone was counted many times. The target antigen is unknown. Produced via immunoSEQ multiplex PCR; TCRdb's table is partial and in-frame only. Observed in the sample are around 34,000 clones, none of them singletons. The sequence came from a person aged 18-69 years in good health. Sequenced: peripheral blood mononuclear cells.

The sequenced part of the CDR3 DNA is TGTGCCAGCAGTGACCTAGCGGGGGGAACAGATACG. Residues: CASSDLAGGTDT. The full CDR3 protein is CASSDLAGGTDTQYF. The chain is built from TRBV6-4 and TRBJ2-3, with TRBD2 matching over 11 bases. Read coverage stops 3 residues before the CDR3 terminus; the germline J gene supplies the remainder. CDR1 and CDR2 (germline): MRHNA, SNTAGT. Unmatched junction bases numbered 1, after V lost 2 bases and J lost 3 bases. The CDR3 is made up of 15 amino acids.